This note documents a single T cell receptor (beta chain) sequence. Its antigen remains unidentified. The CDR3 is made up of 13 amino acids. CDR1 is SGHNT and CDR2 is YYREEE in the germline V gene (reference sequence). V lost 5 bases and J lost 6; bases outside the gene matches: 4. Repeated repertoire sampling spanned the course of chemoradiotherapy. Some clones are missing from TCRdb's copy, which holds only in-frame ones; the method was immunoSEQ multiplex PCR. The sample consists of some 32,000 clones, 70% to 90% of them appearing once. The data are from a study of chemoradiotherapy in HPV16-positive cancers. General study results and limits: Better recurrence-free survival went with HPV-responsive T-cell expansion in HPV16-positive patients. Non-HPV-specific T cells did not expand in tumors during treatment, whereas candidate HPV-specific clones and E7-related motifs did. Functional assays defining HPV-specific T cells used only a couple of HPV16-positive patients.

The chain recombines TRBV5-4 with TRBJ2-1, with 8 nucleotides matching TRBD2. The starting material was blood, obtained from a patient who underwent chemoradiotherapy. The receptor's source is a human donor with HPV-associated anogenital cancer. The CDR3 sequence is CASSLAGPNEQFF. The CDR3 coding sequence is TGTGCCAGCAGTCTAGCGGGCCCCAATGAGCAGTTCTTC.